This T cell receptor (beta chain) comes out of a study of human T cells and chemical hapten exposure. The sample's time point: patch test 1, 2 weeks after DPC sensitization. Regarding treatment: therapeutic diphenylcyclopropenone sensitization with weekly scalp DPC. The germline V gene has CDR1 DFQATT and CDR2 SNEGSKA (reference sequence). Between the trimmed V and J ends, which lost 1 base and 0 bases, there was a span of 12 bases. The length of the CDR3 is 15 residues. Using its own MiXCR run on the RACE reads, TCRdb lists one record per CDR3 protein. The sample carries 150,000 to 200,000 distinct CDR3 sequences, about 14% recorded once.

V gene TRBV20-1 combines with J gene TRBJ2-5; D is tentatively TRBD1 or TRBD2 (5 bases each). This specimen was whole blood, taken in connection with sensitization to the hapten diphenylcyclopropenone (DPC). The sequence derives from a woman aged 25 to 39 with alopecia areata. Some clones in this sample may be carry-over from other donors' samples. CDR3 nucleotide sequence: TGCAGTGCTAGAGGCTGGGGGACGGACCAAGAGACCCAGTACTTC. Translation gives CSARGWGTDQETQYF.